These T cell receptor beta chains were read from a single sample in a study of CD8+CD57+ T cells in acquired aplastic anemia. TCRdb processed the reads anew with MiXCR; each CDR3 protein has one entry. This sample has about 420,000 distinct CDR3 sequences, with around 68% found just once. The sequenced sample consisted of sorted CD4+, CD8+, or CD8+CD57+ T cells (not recorded which) from PBMCs. Source of these receptors: a human donor in good health, serving as a control. CDR3s include the opening cysteine and the closing phenylalanine or tryptophan. Clone size is not always given. Where it is, it says once, few, many or a class for expanded clones.

clone_size: -
v_call: TRBV20-1
cdr3_length: 14
j_call: TRBJ1-2
cdr3_aa: CSAGYRDGSNGYTF

clone_size: many
v_call: TRBV6-2/TRBV6-3
cdr3_length: 15
j_call: TRBJ2-7
cdr3_aa: CASSRGGTGGDEQYF

clone_size: -
v_call: TRBV7-2
cdr3_length: 16
j_call: TRBJ2-7
cdr3_aa: CASSLLDRELSPLQYF

clone_size: -
v_call: TRBV15
cdr3_length: 18
j_call: TRBJ2-3
cdr3_aa: CATSRGAMGGGAGDTQYF

clone_size: many
v_call: TRBV20-1
cdr3_length: 15
j_call: TRBJ2-3
cdr3_aa: CSARSSGGTWDTQYF

clone_size: -
v_call: TRBV15
cdr3_length: 13
j_call: TRBJ2-3
cdr3_aa: CASSTNVTTTPYF

clone_size: many
v_call: TRBV5-4
cdr3_length: 14
j_call: TRBJ2-2
cdr3_aa: CASSLQQGTGELFF

clone_size: -
v_call: TRBV10-1
cdr3_length: 16
j_call: TRBJ2-7
cdr3_aa: CASSEAQGAVNHEQYF

clone_size: -
v_call: TRBV4-2
cdr3_length: 15
j_call: TRBJ1-5
cdr3_aa: CASSQSHRDNQPQHF

clone_size: many
v_call: TRBV7-9
cdr3_length: 15
j_call: TRBJ1-2
cdr3_aa: CASSPGGAPSYGYTF

clone_size: -
v_call: TRBV7-9
cdr3_length: 14
j_call: TRBJ2-7
cdr3_aa: CASTPVRSPLKKYF

clone_size: -
v_call: TRBV10-3
cdr3_length: 14
j_call: TRBJ2-7
cdr3_aa: CAISALEGGFEQYF

clone_size: -
v_call: TRBV7-9
cdr3_length: 15
j_call: TRBJ1-2
cdr3_aa: CASSSGPLLCDADTF

clone_size: -
v_call: TRBV7-6
cdr3_length: 13
j_call: TRBJ1-1
cdr3_aa: CASSDRPNTEAFF

clone_size: many
v_call: TRBV3-1
cdr3_length: 14
j_call: TRBJ2-5
cdr3_aa: CASSATSPQETQYF

clone_size: -
v_call: TRBV5-1
cdr3_length: 14
j_call: TRBJ2-5
cdr3_aa: CASSRKQGALTQYF

clone_size: -
v_call: TRBV11-2
cdr3_length: 14
j_call: TRBJ1-1
cdr3_aa: CASSLLGRGRGAFF

clone_size: many
v_call: TRBV6-6
cdr3_length: 14
j_call: TRBJ1-2
cdr3_aa: CASSFLNALYGYTF

clone_size: -
v_call: TRBV7-4
cdr3_length: 11
j_call: TRBJ1-2
cdr3_aa: CASSFNEGYNF

clone_size: -
v_call: TRBV20-1
cdr3_length: 14
j_call: TRBJ2-5
cdr3_aa: CSAPLARTQETQYF

clone_size: few
v_call: TRBV7-9
cdr3_length: 14
j_call: TRBJ2-7
cdr3_aa: CASSGGTVSYEQYF

clone_size: few
v_call: TRBV7-2
cdr3_length: 14
j_call: TRBJ1-5
cdr3_aa: CASSALNSNQPQHF

clone_size: -
v_call: TRBV7-8
cdr3_length: 15
j_call: TRBJ2-7
cdr3_aa: CASSLGSGGTYEQYF

clone_size: -
v_call: TRBV6-1
cdr3_length: 13
j_call: TRBJ2-7
cdr3_aa: CAIGGHRGYEQYF

clone_size: -
v_call: TRBV20-1
cdr3_length: 14
j_call: TRBJ2-3
cdr3_aa: CSAPQAPIIHTQYF

clone_size: -
v_call: TRBV15
cdr3_length: 15
j_call: TRBJ2-1
cdr3_aa: CATSMVDTWSSEQFF

clone_size: -
v_call: TRBV20-1
cdr3_length: 19
j_call: TRBJ2-3
cdr3_aa: CSARATSGGRPWSTDTQYF

clone_size: -
v_call: TRBV11-2
cdr3_length: 15
j_call: TRBJ1-1
cdr3_aa: CASSLGAAGKAEAFF

clone_size: many
v_call: TRBV7-2
cdr3_length: 16
j_call: TRBJ2-1
cdr3_aa: CASSLVRLATTNEQFF

clone_size: many
v_call: TRBV4-1
cdr3_length: 18
j_call: TRBJ2-3
cdr3_aa: CASSQDRGLAGRTDTQYF

clone_size: few
v_call: TRBV5-1
cdr3_length: 14
j_call: TRBJ1-1
cdr3_aa: CASSYQATNTEAFF

clone_size: -
v_call: TRBV27
cdr3_length: 12
j_call: TRBJ1-1
cdr3_aa: CASSLGSTEAFF